Here is one T cell receptor (beta chain) with its context. Library preparation tagged each individual cDNA molecule with a unique molecular identifier. TCRdb analysed the RACE reads with MiXCR anew, one entry per CDR3 protein. The table lists 95,000 to 100,000 distinct CDR3 sequences, under 15% of them singletons, with approximately 2.1% in the top ten. V gave up 7 bases and J gave up 0 bases, with 6 bases separating them. CDR3 length: 13 residues. Germline V CDR1 and CDR2: KGHSH, LQKENI. The data derive from a study of human T cells and chemical hapten exposure. Study summary: Each patch test put 0.01% DPC on the upper back, and results were read at 6 days. Variability of per-sample TCR yields stemmed mainly from small differences in pooled library volume. Cases of alopecia areata, totalis or universalis occurred in a predominantly female patient group.

Time point defined: patch test 1, 2 weeks after DPC sensitization. The treatment: therapeutic diphenylcyclopropenone sensitization with weekly scalp DPC. This chain links TRBV18 with TRBJ2-2, with unresolved D. The specimen comprised whole blood, sampled in connection with sensitization to the hapten diphenylcyclopropenone (DPC). This sequence was found in a woman between 40 and 55 years old with alopecia areata. Some clones in this sample may be carry-over from other donors' samples. The CDR3 loop reads CASWAANTGELFF. The DNA for the CDR3 is TGTGCCAGCTGGGCGGCGAACACCGGGGAGCTGTTTTTT.